The sequence of this TCR beta chain was determined in a study of T cell responses to AZD1222 COVID-19 vaccine. Sequenced by immunoSEQ multiplex PCR; TCRdb stores in-frame clones only, minus some. The table shows under 150,000 clones, with more than 85% occurring only once. This CDR3 is built from 17 residues. Germline CDR1 is SNHLY and CDR2 is FYNNEI. V gave up 6 bases and J gave up 0 bases, with 18 bases separating them. The chain joins TRBV2 to TRBJ2-1; maybe TRBD1 (5 bases). The source is an adult in good health. The material was peripheral blood, obtained on day 0 of AZD1222 vaccination. CDR3 DNA: TGTGCCAGCAGAGACAACCCGGACAAGAGCTCCTACAATGAGCAGTTCTTC. Translated: CASRDNPDKSSYNEQFF.